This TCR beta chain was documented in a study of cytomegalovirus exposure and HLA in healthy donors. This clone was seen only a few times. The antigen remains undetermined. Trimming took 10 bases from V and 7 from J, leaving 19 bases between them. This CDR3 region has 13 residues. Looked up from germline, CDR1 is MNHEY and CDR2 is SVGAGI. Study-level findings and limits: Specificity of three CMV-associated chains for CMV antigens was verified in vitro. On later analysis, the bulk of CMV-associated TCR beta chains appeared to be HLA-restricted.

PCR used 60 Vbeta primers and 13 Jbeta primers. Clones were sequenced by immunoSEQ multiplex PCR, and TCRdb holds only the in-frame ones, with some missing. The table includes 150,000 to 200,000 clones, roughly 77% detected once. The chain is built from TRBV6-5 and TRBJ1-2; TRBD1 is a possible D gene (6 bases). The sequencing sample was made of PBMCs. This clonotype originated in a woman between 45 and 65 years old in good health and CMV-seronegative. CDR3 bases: TGTGCCACCCGGCGGTCGACAGGCGCTGGCTACACCTTC. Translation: CATRRSTGAGYTF.